Following are 14 T cell receptor beta chains from one sample sequenced in a study of shared clonotypes between healthy human individuals. The data were produced by immunoSEQ multiplex PCR, yet TCRdb's version contains in-frame clones alone and is incomplete. The profile shows just over 2,000,000 clones, about 95% of them singletons. CD45RO-negative cells were positively selected for CCR7, leaving out terminally differentiated effector memory CD45RA+ cells. Sequencing used naive CD8+ T cells sorted from blood. The receptors were sampled from a man between 18 and 29 years old in good health.

The chain recombines TRBV29-1 with TRBJ2-5; possible D gene TRBD1, 5 bases. Germline V gene lookup returns CDR1 SQVTM and CDR2 ANQGSEA. This CDR3 spans 14 amino acids. Trimming stripped 8 bases from V and 1 base from J, with 17 bases between. The CDR3 loop is CSSNPQGSQETQYF. CDR3 coding DNA: TGCAGCTCAAATCCGCAGGGATCCCAAGAGACCCAGTACTTC.

The J gene is TRBJ2-3, the V gene TRBV9, with no clear D. Germline V gene lookup returns CDR1 SGDLS and CDR2 YYNGEE. Trimming stripped 4 bases from V and 6 bases from J, with 12 bases between. The CDR3 is made up of 13 amino acids. The CDR3 reads CASSSQGLDTQYF. The CDR3 nucleotides are TGTGCCAGCAGCTCCCAAGGTCTGGATACGCAGTATTTT.

The V call is TRBV21-1, the J call TRBJ2-5; the tabulated D call, TRBD2, remains unverified against the DNA. TRBV21-1 is a listed pseudogene. This CDR3 spans 13 amino acids. CDR3 sequence: CASSRDSAETQYF. In DNA form, the CDR3 reads TGTGCCAGCAGCAGAGACTCCGCGGAGACCCAGTACTTC.

This clone was seen just once. The chain combines TRBV9 with TRBJ1-3; possible D gene TRBD1, 5 bases. CDR3 length equals 15 residues. Trimming pared 0 bases from V and 4 bases from J, leaving 11 bases between. In germline, CDR1 is SGDLS, CDR2 YYNGEE. CDR3 region: CASSVGGTEGNTIYF. CDR3 DNA: TGTGCCAGCAGCGTAGGAGGGACGGAAGGAAACACCATATATTTT.

The chain has TRBV6-6 and TRBJ2-1; 7 nucleotides match TRBD2. Trimming at V came to 2 bases and at J to 2 bases, leaving 3 bases not matched to a gene. The germline V gene encodes CDR1 MNHNY and CDR2 SVGAGI (reference sequence). CDR3 length: 15 residues. The CDR3 DNA follows: TGTGCCAGCAGTTACGGGCGGGAGCCCTACAATGAGCAGTTCTTC. Translating gives CASSYGREPYNEQFF.

The chain combines TRBV7-3 with TRBJ2-1, with TRBD1 matching over 8 bases. CDR3 size: 15 residues. Germline V gene sequence: CDR1 SGHTA, CDR2 FQGTGA. The J segment lost 5 bases and the V segment lost 3 bases, leaving 6 bases of the junction unmatched. The CDR3 nucleotides are TGTGCCAGCAGCTTCCCGGGACAGGAGGACAATGAGCAGTTCTTC. Translated: CASSFPGQEDNEQFF.

The chain carries TRBV14 and TRBJ1-1; weak D call: TRBD1 (5 bases). Germline loops: CDR1 SGHDN, CDR2 FVKESK. This CDR3 region has 17 residues. The germline V and J ends were trimmed by 1 base and 1 base, with 16 bases remaining between them. DNA of the CDR3: TGTGCCAGCAGCCAAGGGGCCAGGGACCCCGCGAACACTGAAGCTTTCTTT. As protein: CASSQGARDPANTEAFF.

The chain carries TRBV6-1 and TRBJ1-4, with D perhaps matching TRBD1 (5 bases). This CDR3 is 13 amino acids long. The germline V gene encodes CDR1 MNHNS and CDR2 SASEGT. V lost 3 bases and J 7 bases, leaving 9 bases between the germline ends. The CDR3 bases are TGTGCCAGCAGTGACAGGGTTGGTGAAAAACTGTTTTTT. The encoded protein is CASSDRVGEKLFF.

The chain combines TRBV6-1 with TRBJ2-7, with D possibly being TRBD2 (6 bases). The V gene lost 0 bases and the J gene lost 4 bases, with 13 bases spanning the gap. The CDR3 has 15 residues. CDR1 and CDR2 from the germline V gene are MNHNS and SASEGT. The CDR3 DNA reads TGTGCCAGCAGTGAAGCACCCGGGGGTGAATACGAGCAGTACTTC. Translation: CASSEAPGGEYEQYF.

The chain combines TRBV7-9 with TRBJ1-2, with D hard to call. Trimming removed 0 bases from V and 8 bases from J, with 16 bases in between. The germline gives CDR1 SEHNR, CDR2 FQNEAQ (reference sequence). This CDR3 contains 15 residues. CDR3 sequence reads: CASSLAGREVDGYTF. Here the CDR3 DNA reads TGTGCCAGCAGCTTAGCGGGCCGCGAGGTAGACGGCTACACCTTC.

V usage is TRBV10-2 and J usage is TRBJ1-5, with TRBD1 identical over 10 bases. CDR1 and CDR2 from the germline V gene are WSHSY and SAAADI. This CDR3 contains 14 residues. V lost 5 bases to trimming and J lost 7 bases; unmatched junction nucleotides: 5. Written as DNA, the CDR3 is TGCGCCAGCAGTAGACAGGGGGCAAGGCAGCCCCAGCATTTT. This sequence encodes CASSRQGARQPQHF.

CDR3 loop: CASSFYSLGGGAEAFF. The CDR3 nucleotides are TGTGCCAGCAGCTTTTATTCCCTTGGGGGTGGGGCTGAAGCTTTCTTT. The chain recombines TRBV11-2 with TRBJ1-1, with D possibly matching TRBD1 (5 bases). Germline values: CDR1 SGHAT, CDR2 FQNNGV. The CDR3 has 16 amino acids. Trimming stripped 3 bases from V and 6 bases from J, with 20 bases between.

CDR3 nucleotide sequence: TGTGCCATCAGTGATGACCCCGGGACAGCAAATTCACCCCTCCACTTT. Translation: CAISDDPGTANSPLHF. This rearrangement joins TRBV10-3 to TRBJ1-6, with 7 bases fitting TRBD1. The CDR3 sequence is 16 residues long. V was pared by 3 bases and J by 7 bases, with 9 bases of the junction left unmatched. The germline gives CDR1 ENHRY, CDR2 SYGVKD.

The chain is built from TRBV2 and TRBJ2-2; D gene ambiguous. Germline V CDR1 and CDR2: SNHLY, FYNNEI. Trimming left V 3 bases short and J 0 bases short, with 5 bases between. The CDR3 contains 14 residues. CDR3 coding DNA: TGTGCCAGCAGTGACAGCGCGAACACCGGGGAGCTGTTTTTT. As protein: CASSDSANTGELFF. The variable domain in full, completed from reference TRBV2 and TRBJ2-2, reads EPEVTQTPSHQVTQMGQEVILRCVPISNHLYFYWYRQILGQKVEFLVSFYNNEISEKSEIFDDQFSVERPDGSNFTLKIRSTKLEDSAMYFCASSDSANTGELFFGEGSRLTVL.